This TCR beta chain was retrieved from a study of blood T cell repertoires in COVID-19. Study-level background: PBMCs, B-cell-depleted T cells, or T cells were the source of the cDNA or gDNA that made up the material.

Repertoires were generated with immunoSEQ multiplex PCR, while TCRdb's copy carries only in-frame clones and drops some. Found here are roughly 38,000 clones, around 84% of them singletons; the top ten hold roughly three fifths. By sample share, this clone is medium-sized (0.01 to 0.1%). The J segment lost 0 bases and the V segment lost 0 bases, leaving 6 bases of the junction unmatched. This CDR3 has 17 amino acids. CDR1 and CDR2 (germline): SGDLS, YYNGEE. This receptor was taken from a man in his 70s with acute or convalescent COVID-19. Sequenced material: peripheral blood. The gene calls are TRBV9 and TRBJ2-4, with 7 bases matching TRBD1. The CDR3 loop is CASSVGVDREAKNIQYF. CDR3 DNA: TGTGCCAGCAGCGTAGGTGTAGACAGGGAAGCCAAAAACATTCAGTACTTC. Complete variable domain (other parts from reference TRBV9 and TRBJ2-4): DSGVTQTPKHLITATGQRVTLRCSPRSGDLSVYWYQQSLDQGLQFLIQYYNGEERAKGNILERFSAQQFPDLHSELNLSSLELGDSALYFCASSVGVDREAKNIQYFGAGTRLSVL.